This T cell receptor (beta chain) was sequenced during a study of early T cells in non-severe SARS-CoV-2 infection. Study background: Sequenced bulk RNA came from whole blood that was unsorted, and chains were unpaired. Whole-study results and caveats: There was a bias toward anti-spike CD8 responses in VDJdb matching, which missed private and CD4 specificities.

This clonotype appeared many times. Its antigen is still unknown. Attachment of unique molecular identifiers to individual cDNA molecules was performed. TCRdb reprocessed the 5' RACE reads via MiXCR and lists one record per CDR3 protein. The repertoire holds 55,000 to 80,000 distinct CDR3 sequences, with 11% as singletons. The source material was whole blood. The sequence was collected from an adult who was a healthcare worker with PCR-confirmed SARS-CoV-2 infection or an uninfected control (not recorded which).

Here the CDR3 DNA reads TGTGCCAGCTACAGGGAAGAGGGTGGCTACACCTTC. This encodes CASYREEGGYTF. The gene calls are TRBV2 and TRBJ1-2, with D maybe TRBD1 (6 bases). V was trimmed by 8 bases and J by 7 bases, leaving 14 bases between them. The CDR3 runs to 12 residues. Germline V gene lookup returns CDR1 SNHLY and CDR2 FYNNEI.